Below, 11 T cell receptor beta chains from the same sample are listed, as sequenced in a study of blood T cell repertoires in COVID-19. TCRdb's table, derived via immunoSEQ multiplex PCR, lists solely in-frame clones and lacks some. This sample has roughly 180,000 clones, with around 79% found just once. Sequencing was carried out using peripheral blood. The receptors shown here come from a woman between 55 and 75 years old with COVID-19, enrolled during active disease.

V usage is TRBV9 and J usage is TRBJ2-7; possible D gene TRBD2, 6 bases. Germline values: CDR1 SGDLS, CDR2 YYNGEE. The CDR3 loop spans 14 amino acids. The ends were cut back, 4 bases at V and 7 bases at J, with 18 bases in the middle. The CDR3 reads CASSIGTPGWEQYF. CDR3 nucleotides: TGTGCCAGCAGCATCGGGACTCCCGGTTGGGAGCAGTACTTC.

This clone was detected a few times. V gene TRBV19 combines with J gene TRBJ2-1; maybe TRBD1 (5 bases). Per the germline V gene, CDR1 is LNHDA and CDR2 is SQIVND (reference sequence). The length of the CDR3 is 15 residues. Trimming removed 2 bases from V and 5 bases from J, with 13 bases in between. The DNA for the CDR3 is TGTGCCAGTAGTATAAAAGGGGCCCCAAACAATGAGCAGTTCTTC. This encodes CASSIKGAPNNEQFF.

CDR3 nucleotides: TGTGCCAGCTCACAGACAGGGGGATCTGGCTTTGGCACTAATGAAAAACTGTTTTTT. Its protein is CASSQTGGSGFGTNEKLFF. This rearrangement joins TRBV18 to TRBJ1-4; 9 bases agree with TRBD1. This CDR3 is built from 19 residues. The V segment lost 4 bases and the J segment 2 bases; nucleotides outside the gene matches: 14. The germline V gene encodes CDR1 KGHSH and CDR2 LQKENI.

V gene TRBV21-1 combines with J gene TRBJ1-3. TRBV21-1 is an annotated pseudogene. There are 19 residues in the CDR3. CDR3 in amino acids: CASSKEWVGTEFSGNTIYF. CDR3 in DNA: TGTGCCAGCAGCAAAGAATGGGTAGGGACTGAATTCTCTGGAAACACCATATATTTT.

The chain joins TRBV4-1 to TRBJ2-1; 7 positions agree with TRBD2. The V and J ends lost 0 bases and 4 bases, in that order; junction bases with no gene match: 6. CDR1 is MGHRA and CDR2 is YSYEKL in the germline V gene. The CDR3 consists of 16 residues. The CDR3 sequence is CASSQEASGDYNEQFF. CDR3 bases: TGCGCCAGCAGCCAAGAGGCTAGCGGTGATTACAATGAGCAGTTCTTC.

This chain connects TRBV9 to TRBJ2-2, with a possible D match to TRBD1 (5 bases). There are 15 residues in the CDR3. Germline V CDR1 and CDR2: SGDLS, YYNGEE. V dropped 1 base and J dropped 2 bases, with 9 bases sitting between them. The CDR3 loop reads CASSVQGANTGELFF. The DNA of the CDR3 is TGTGCCAGCAGCGTACAAGGGGCAAACACCGGGGAGCTGTTTTTT.

The chain carries TRBV7-9 and TRBJ2-7, with TRBD1 as a possible D gene (6 bases). This CDR3 spans 12 amino acids. CDR1 SEHNR and CDR2 FQNEAQ come from the germline V gene (reference sequence). V was trimmed by 5 bases and J by 5 bases, leaving 10 bases between them. The CDR3 loop is CASSARGNEQYF. CDR3 coding DNA: TGTGCCAGCAGCGCCAGGGGTAACGAGCAGTACTTC. The full variable domain, in which reference TRBV7-9 and TRBJ2-7 provide the parts outside the CDR3, is DTGVSQNPRHKITKRGQNVTFRCDPISEHNRLYWYRQTLGQGPEFLTYFQNEAQLEKSRLLSDRFSAERPKGSFSTLEIQRTEQGDSAMYLCASSARGNEQYFGPGTRLTVT.

The CDR3 DNA is TGTGCCAGTAGTATAGGCGGGATATCTGGGGCCAACGTCCTGACTTTC. Translating gives CASSIGGISGANVLTF. The chain employs TRBV19 and TRBJ2-6, with D perhaps TRBD2 (6 bases). This CDR3 is 16 amino acids long. The germline V gene encodes CDR1 LNHDA and CDR2 SQIVND (reference sequence). The V gene lost 1 base and the J gene lost 1 base, with 8 bases spanning the gap. The whole variable domain, remainder taken from reference TRBV19 and TRBJ2-6, is DGGITQSPKYLFRKEGQNVTLSCEQNLNHDAMYWYRQDPGQGLRLIYYSQIVNDFQKGDIAEGYSVSREKKESFPLTVTSAQKNPTAFYLCASSIGGISGANVLTFGAGSRLTVL.

The chain is built from TRBV6-6 and TRBJ2-7; D call uncertain. The germline CDR1 and CDR2 sequences are MNHNY and SVGAGI (reference sequence). V was trimmed by 7 bases and J by 3 bases, leaving 13 bases between them. The CDR3 loop spans 13 amino acids. This CDR3 is CASTVTEFYEQYF. CDR3 nucleotide sequence: TGTGCCAGCACCGTAACAGAGTTCTACGAGCAGTACTTC.

This chain uses TRBV6-2 or TRBV6-3 with TRBJ2-3; 9 nucleotides agree with TRBD2. CDR3 size: 18 residues. Looked up from germline, CDR1 is MNHEY and CDR2 is SVGEGT. The J segment lost 3 bases and the V segment lost 2 bases, leaving 12 bases of the junction unmatched. The CDR3 sequence is CASSYELQQREVTDTQYF. For the CDR3, the DNA is TGTGCCAGCAGTTACGAATTACAGCAGCGGGAGGTGACAGATACGCAGTATTTT.

The chain's CDR3 is CASSQRGGFPEKTQYF. In nucleotides, the CDR3 is TGTGCCAGCAGCCAGCGGGGCGGTTTCCCCGAAAAGACCCAGTACTTC. J is TRBJ2-5 and V is TRBV28; 7 nucleotides line up with TRBD2. The CDR3 sequence is 16 residues long. V trimming: 6 bases; J trimming: 6 bases; junction bases outside the gene matches: 16. Germline V gene sequence: CDR1 MDHEN, CDR2 SYDVKM.